These T cell receptor beta chains were read from a single sample in a study of breast tumors, draining lymph nodes, adjacent tissues. TCRdb recomputed calls from the multiplex PCR reads with MiXCR, one row per CDR3 protein. The repertoire holds over 150,000 distinct CDR3 sequences, with around 33% as singletons. The sequenced sample consisted of axillary lymph node tissue. These receptors came from a female donor with breast cancer. Some clones in this sample may be carry-over from other donors' samples. Each CDR3 is given with its conserved first and last residue. D genes are given only for firm matches. Each size is once, few, many, or a class for an expanded clone.

clone_size | j_call | v_call | d_call | cdr3_aa | cdr3_nt
many | TRBJ1-2 | TRBV19 | TRBD1 | CASSPYGTGPFYGYTF | TGTGCCAGTAGTCCCTACGGGACAGGACCTTTCTATGGCTACACCTTC
once | TRBJ2-5 | TRBV7-2 | - | CASSSRAPGEETQYF | TGTGCCAGCAGCTCCAGGGCCCCGGGGGAAGAGACCCAGTACTTC
many | TRBJ1-6 | TRBV28 | - | CASSLRTSPLHF | TGTGCCAGCAGTTTAAGGACTTCACCCCTCCACTTT
many | TRBJ1-6 | TRBV6-5 | - | CASSSGNYNSPLHF | TGTGCCAGCAGTTCGGGGAATTATAATTCACCCCTCCACTTT
many | TRBJ2-5 | TRBV6-5 | TRBD2 | CASRRGFQETQYF | TGTGCCAGCAGGCGGGGGTTCCAAGAGACCCAGTACTTC
many | TRBJ1-2 | TRBV28 | TRBD1 | CASTGTFDRDYGYTF | TGTGCCAGCACAGGAACATTCGACAGGGACTATGGCTACACCTTC
many | TRBJ2-1 | TRBV5-1 | - | CASSLGLTNFDEQFF | TGCGCCAGCAGCTTGGGCTTGACTAACTTCGATGAGCAGTTCTTC
many | TRBJ2-7 | TRBV11-2 | TRBD2 | CASSLQLAGNYEQYF | TGTGCCAGCAGCTTACAACTAGCGGGGAATTACGAGCAGTACTTC
many | TRBJ2-3 | TRBV7-3 | TRBD2 | CASSSFSGRSSTDTQYF | TGTGCCAGCAGCTCATTTAGCGGGAGATCAAGCACAGATACGCAGTATTTT
many | TRBJ2-7 | TRBV5-1 | TRBD1 | CASSLTGVADYEQYF | TGCGCCAGCAGCTTAACAGGGGTAGCAGACTACGAGCAGTACTTC
many | TRBJ2-5 | TRBV12-3/TRBV12-4 | - | CASSLTGLETQYF | TGTGCCAGCAGTTTAACAGGGTTGGAGACCCAGTACTTC
many | TRBJ2-5 | TRBV10-3 | - | CAISEWLAETQYF | TGTGCCATCAGTGAGTGGCTAGCGGAGACCCAGTACTTC
many | TRBJ2-7 | TRBV14 | TRBD2 | CASSQGGRASLDEQYF | TGTGCCAGCAGCCAAGGCGGGAGGGCCTCGTTAGACGAGCAGTACTTC
once | TRBJ2-2 | TRBV5-6 | - | CASSLRALTGRDTGELFF | TGTGCCAGCAGCTTGAGGGCCCTGACAGGGAGGGACACCGGGGAGCTGTTTTTT